Shown below are 16 T cell receptor beta chains from a single sample sequenced in a study of blood T cell repertoires in COVID-19. Generated by immunoSEQ multiplex PCR, the TCRdb table keeps only in-frame clones and is missing some. Here the sample spans under 250,000 clones, around 84% being singletons. Input material: peripheral blood. These receptors all come from a woman aged 60-75 years who had recovered from COVID-19.

This clone was detected only a few times. The chain couples TRBV24-1 to TRBJ1-5; 8 bases are a match to TRBD1. The trim removed 1 base at V and 6 bases at J, leaving 4 bases unmatched. CDR3 length: 15 residues. In germline, CDR1 is KGHDR, CDR2 SFDVKD. The CDR3 coding sequence is TGTGCCACCAGTGATTTCGCAGGGGGCTGTCAGCCCCAGCATTTT. This encodes CATSDFAGGCQPQHF.

This clone was seen repeatedly, ten times or more. The J gene is TRBJ1-1, the V gene TRBV27; 11 nucleotides line up with TRBD1. The junction had 7 bases not matched to a gene; V was cut back by 3 bases and J by 4 bases. Germline assignment: CDR1 MNHEY and CDR2 SMNVEV (reference sequence). The CDR3 runs to 16 residues. The CDR3, as DNA: TGTGCCAGCAGTTTGCGTCCCGGGACAGGGGGCACTGAAGCTTTCTTT. It encodes CASSLRPGTGGTEAFF.

The chain has TRBV9 and TRBJ2-5; 10 bases line up with TRBD2. Per germline, CDR1 SGDLS and CDR2 YYNGEE. Trimming removed 2 bases from V and 4 bases from J; junction bases left unmatched: 8. The CDR3 runs 16 residues. Here the CDR3 DNA reads TGTGCCAGCAGCGTTTCTAGCGGGGGACAAGGAGAGACCCAGTACTTC. It is translated as CASSVSSGGQGETQYF.

V gene TRBV15 combines with J gene TRBJ2-7, with a possible D match to TRBD1 (6 bases). The CDR3 extends over 13 amino acids. The V gene lost 6 bases and the J gene lost 2 bases, with 11 bases spanning the gap. CDR1 is LNHNV and CDR2 is YYDKDF in the germline V gene (reference sequence). As DNA, the CDR3 is TGTGCCACCAGAGCAGGGGCCACCTACGAGCAGTACTTC. This translates into CATRAGATYEQYF.

This clone turned up a few times. J is TRBJ2-5 and V is TRBV4-3, with 10 bases identical to TRBD2. After removal of 0 bases from V and 5 bases from J, the junction contained 6 bases not matched to a gene. The CDR3 length is 16 residues. Germline V CDR1 and CDR2: LGHNA, YSLEER. The CDR3 DNA sequence: TGCGCCAGCAGCCAAGATAGGGCTAGCGGGAGCGAGACCCAGTACTTC. This codes for CASSQDRASGSETQYF.

V is TRBV3-1 (or the pseudogene TRBV3-2) and J is TRBJ2-7, with 10 positions matching TRBD2. Germline V gene lookup returns CDR1 LGHDT and CDR2 YNNKEL (reference sequence). The junction had 2 bases not matched to a gene; V was cut back by 0 bases and J by 3 bases. The CDR3 sequence is 15 residues long. CDR3 sequence (DNA): TGTGCCAGCAGCCAAGATCCTAGCGGGGGCTACGAGCAGTACTTC. This gives the protein CASSQDPSGGYEQYF.

The chain has TRBV5-4 and TRBJ2-3; 10 bases map to TRBD2. The CDR3 spans 16 residues. Per the germline V gene, CDR1 is SGHNT and CDR2 is YYREEE (reference sequence). The V and J ends lost 4 bases and 1 base, in that order; junction bases with no gene match: 6. The CDR3 region is CASSQTLAGGTDTQYF. CDR3 coding DNA: TGTGCCAGCAGCCAAACTCTAGCGGGGGGCACAGATACGCAGTATTTT.

Only one count was recorded for this clone. This chain connects TRBV3-1 (or the pseudogene TRBV3-2) to TRBJ1-1, with 11 bases identical to TRBD1. The V gene's germline CDR1 is LGHDT and CDR2 YNNKEL (reference sequence). V lost 5 bases to trimming and J lost 4 bases; unmatched junction nucleotides: 6. The CDR3 is made up of 15 amino acids. CDR3 sequence (DNA): TGTGCCAGCAGCTCGGACAGGGGGCGCGGCACTGAAGCTTTCTTT. Residues: CASSSDRGRGTEAFF.

The chain has TRBV10-3 and TRBJ2-5; D is possibly TRBD1 (7 bases). The V and J ends lost 6 bases and 2 bases respectively, with 13 bases between them. The CDR3 sequence is 14 residues long. CDR1 and CDR2 (germline): ENHRY, SYGVKD. CDR3 protein: CAISPTGTQETQYF. CDR3 sequence (DNA): TGTGCCATCAGCCCGACAGGGACTCAAGAGACCCAGTACTTC.

V usage is TRBV6-2 or TRBV6-3 and J usage is TRBJ1-1, with a weak D call TRBD1 (6 bases). The CDR3 has 15 residues. V lost 1 base to trimming and J lost 1 base, with 10 bases between them. CDR1 MNHEY and CDR2 SVGEGT come from the germline V gene. The CDR3 DNA reads as TGTGCCAGCAGTTACTGGGGGCTGGGGAACACTGAAGCTTTCTTT. This gives the protein CASSYWGLGNTEAFF.

The CDR3 is CSANSGQGTPYEQYF. The DNA of the CDR3 is TGCAGCGCTAATTCGGGACAGGGGACCCCCTACGAGCAGTACTTC. The V and J genes are TRBV29-1 and TRBJ2-7; the match to TRBD1 covers 10 bases. CDR1 is SQVTM, CDR2 ANQGSEA, per germline. The CDR3 runs to 15 residues. V was pared by 7 bases and J by 2 bases, with 11 bases of the junction left unmatched.

On this clone itself: A read error may account for a junction end that differs from germline. The V and J genes are TRBV5-1 and TRBJ2-5; 12 bases fit TRBD2. This CDR3 region has 17 residues. Germline V lookup: CDR1 SGHRS, CDR2 YFSETQ. The CDR3, as DNA: TGCGCCAGCAGCCCCGGCGCTAGCGGGGGGGCTCAAGAGACTCAGTACTTC. This translates into CASSPGASGGAQETQYF.

The rearrangement joins TRBV5-1 to TRBJ1-6; 7 nucleotides agree with TRBD1. This CDR3 spans 17 amino acids. Trimming took 0 bases from V and 4 from J; bases not matched to a gene: 7. In germline, CDR1 is SGHRS, CDR2 YFSETQ. This CDR3 is CASSLEVGGEYNSPLHF. The CDR3 DNA reads as TGCGCCAGCAGCTTGGAAGTAGGGGGCGAGTATAATTCACCCCTCCACTTT.

J is TRBJ2-2 and V is TRBV7-9, with 11 bases identical to TRBD2. V shed 5 bases, J shed 7 bases, and the junction held 15 bases outside the gene matches. This CDR3 is 18 amino acids long. Germline lookup yields CDR1 SEHNR and CDR2 FQNEAQ (reference sequence). CDR3 region: CASSELAGDTLLVGELFF. The CDR3 DNA reads TGTGCCAGCAGCGAACTAGCGGGGGATACCCTCTTGGTCGGGGAGCTGTTTTTT.

The V gene is TRBV5-1, the J gene TRBJ1-4, with TRBD1 matching 7 bases. V shed 4 bases and J 8 bases; nucleotides not matched to a gene: 8. Germline CDR1 SGHRS, CDR2 YFSETQ. This CDR3 comprises 14 residues. The CDR3 DNA reads TGCGCCAGCAGCGAGACAGGGTTCGGGGAAAAACTGTTTTTT. Its protein product is CASSETGFGEKLFF.

V is TRBV4-2 and J is TRBJ1-5, with a possible D match to TRBD1 (5 bases). Per germline, CDR1 LGHNA and CDR2 YNFKEQ. Trimming removed 2 bases at V and 4 bases at J, with 21 bases between. The CDR3 consists of 18 residues. This CDR3 reads CASSQIPTGGGFNQPQHF. The CDR3 DNA follows: TGTGCCAGCAGCCAAATACCCACTGGGGGGGGTTTTAATCAGCCCCAGCATTTT.